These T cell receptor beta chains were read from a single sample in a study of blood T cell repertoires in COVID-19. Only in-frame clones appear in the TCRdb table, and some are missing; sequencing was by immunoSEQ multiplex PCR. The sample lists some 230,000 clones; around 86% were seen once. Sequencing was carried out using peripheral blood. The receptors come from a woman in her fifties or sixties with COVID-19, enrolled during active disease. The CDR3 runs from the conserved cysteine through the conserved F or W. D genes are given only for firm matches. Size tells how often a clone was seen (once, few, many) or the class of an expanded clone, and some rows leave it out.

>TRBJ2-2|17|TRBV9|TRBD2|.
CASSASSGVSKTGELFF
TGTGCCAGCAGCGCCTCTAGCGGGGTCTCGAAAACCGGGGAGCTGTTTTTT
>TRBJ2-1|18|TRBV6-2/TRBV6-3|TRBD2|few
CASSYAVFWGTRDNEQFF
TGTGCCAGCAGTTACGCCGTTTTTTGGGGGACTAGAGACAATGAGCAGTTCTTC
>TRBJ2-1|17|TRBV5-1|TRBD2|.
CASSLDGTGGSYNEQFF
TGCGCCAGCAGCTTGGATGGGACCGGGGGGTCGTACAATGAGCAGTTCTTC
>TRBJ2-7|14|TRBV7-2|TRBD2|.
CASSFLGGGYEQYF
TGTGCCAGCAGCTTTTTGGGGGGAGGGTACGAGCAGTACTTC
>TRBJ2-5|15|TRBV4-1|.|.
CASSQDGTGSETQYF
TGCGCCAGCAGCCAAGATGGCACAGGGAGCGAGACCCAGTACTTC
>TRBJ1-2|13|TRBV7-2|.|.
CASSPTGTEGYTF
TGTGCCAGCAGTCCAACAGGTACGGAAGGCTACACCTTC
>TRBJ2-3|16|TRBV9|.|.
CASSADPLGGTDTQYF
TGTGCCAGCAGCGCAGACCCTCTAGGGGGCACAGATACGCAGTATTTT
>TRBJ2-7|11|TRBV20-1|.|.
CSASFRDEQYF
TGCAGTGCTAGTTTCCGGGACGAGCAGTACTTC
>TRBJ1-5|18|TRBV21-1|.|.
CASSSHSTDDYSNQPQHF
TGTGCCAGCAGCTCTCATTCGACAGACGATTATAGCAATCAGCCCCAGCATTTT
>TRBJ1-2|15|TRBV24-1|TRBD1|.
CATSGPQGSYSGYTF
TGTGCCACCAGTGGCCCACAGGGGAGCTACAGTGGCTACACCTTC
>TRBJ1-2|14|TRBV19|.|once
CASSTGTHNYGYTF
TGTGCCAGTAGTACCGGGACACACAACTATGGCTACACCTTC
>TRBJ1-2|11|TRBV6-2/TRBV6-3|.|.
CASSYGLGYTF
TGTGCCAGCAGTTACGGACTCGGCTACACCTTC
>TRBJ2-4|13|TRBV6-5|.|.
CATSRSGKNIQYF
TGTGCCACCTCTCGTAGCGGCAAAAACATTCAGTACTTC
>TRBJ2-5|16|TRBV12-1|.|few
CASSSDWTGIRETQYF
TGTGCCAGCAGCTCTGATTGGACAGGGATTCGCGAGACCCAGTACTTC
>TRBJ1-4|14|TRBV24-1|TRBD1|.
CATSDGQANEKLFF
TGTGCCACCAGTGACGGACAGGCTAATGAAAAACTGTTTTTT
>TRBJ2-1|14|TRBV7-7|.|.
CASSLAPGYNEQFF
TGTGCCAGCAGCTTAGCCCCCGGCTACAATGAGCAGTTCTTC
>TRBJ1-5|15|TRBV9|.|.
CASSVGQLSNQPQHF
TGTGCCAGCAGCGTAGGACAGCTTTCCAATCAGCCCCAGCATTTT
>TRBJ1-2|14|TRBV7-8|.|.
CASSLGQRNYGYTF
TGTGCCAGCAGCTTAGGACAGCGTAACTATGGCTACACCTTC
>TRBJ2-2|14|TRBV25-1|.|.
CASSPGASTGELFF
TGTGCCAGCAGTCCAGGGGCCAGTACCGGGGAGCTGTTTTTT
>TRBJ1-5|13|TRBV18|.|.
CASSPSFVQPQHF
TGTGCCAGCTCACCATCTTTTGTTCAGCCCCAGCATTTT
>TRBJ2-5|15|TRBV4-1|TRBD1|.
CASSQAGTGHETQYF
TGCGCCAGCAGCCAAGCCGGGACAGGGCACGAGACCCAGTACTTC
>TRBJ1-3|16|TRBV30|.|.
CAWSVQAADLLNTIYF
TGTGCCTGGAGTGTACAGGCGGCCGACTTACTAAACACCATATATTTT
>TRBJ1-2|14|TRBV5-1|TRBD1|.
CASSRTGYDYGYTF
TGCGCCAGCAGCCGGACAGGGTATGACTATGGCTACACCTTC
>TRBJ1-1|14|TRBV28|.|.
CASSLARGITEAFF
TGTGCCAGCAGTTTAGCCAGGGGTATCACTGAAGCTTTCTTT
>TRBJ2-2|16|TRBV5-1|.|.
CASSYKTDPHTGELFF
TGCGCCAGCAGCTACAAGACAGACCCCCACACCGGGGAGCTGTTTTTT
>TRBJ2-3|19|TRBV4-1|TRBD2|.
CASSQEGVGLAASTDTQYF
TGCGCCAGCAGCCAAGAGGGGGTGGGACTAGCGGCCTCCACAGATACGCAGTATTTT
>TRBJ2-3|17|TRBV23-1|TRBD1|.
CASSQSGQTSSTDTQYF
TGCGCCAGCAGTCAATCGGGACAGACTTCTAGCACAGATACGCAGTATTTT
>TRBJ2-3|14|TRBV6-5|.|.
CASSYRDFTDTQYF
TGTGCCAGCAGTTATCGGGACTTCACAGATACGCAGTATTTT
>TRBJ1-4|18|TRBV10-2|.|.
CASSEVPGWYATNEKLFF
TGCGCCAGCAGTGAAGTCCCAGGGTGGTATGCAACTAATGAAAAACTGTTTTTT
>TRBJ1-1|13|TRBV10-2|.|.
CAVTGPGGTEAFF
TGCGCCGTAACGGGACCCGGGGGCACTGAAGCTTTCTTT
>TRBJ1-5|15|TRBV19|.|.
CASSTGELGNQPQHF
TGTGCCAGTAGTACCGGGGAGTTGGGCAATCAGCCCCAGCATTTT